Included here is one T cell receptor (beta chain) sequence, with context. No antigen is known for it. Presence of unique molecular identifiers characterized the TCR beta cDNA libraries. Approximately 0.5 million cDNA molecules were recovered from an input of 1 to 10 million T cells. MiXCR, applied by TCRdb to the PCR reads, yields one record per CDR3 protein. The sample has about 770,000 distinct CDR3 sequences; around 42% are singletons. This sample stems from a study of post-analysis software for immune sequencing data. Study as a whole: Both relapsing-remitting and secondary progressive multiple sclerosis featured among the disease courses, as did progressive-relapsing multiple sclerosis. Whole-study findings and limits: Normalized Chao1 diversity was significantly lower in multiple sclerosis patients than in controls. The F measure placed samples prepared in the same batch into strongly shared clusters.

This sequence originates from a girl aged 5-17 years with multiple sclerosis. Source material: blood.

In DNA form, the CDR3 reads TGCAGTGCTATAGAGGTGGGTAGCGGCTACGAGCAGTACTTC. It is translated as CSAIEVGSGYEQYF. This chain links TRBV20-1 with TRBJ2-7; TRBD2 is a possible D gene (6 bases). The CDR3 length is 14 residues. Germline V gene sequence: CDR1 DFQATT, CDR2 SNEGSKA (reference sequence). V was clipped by 4 bases and J by 3 bases, with 16 bases between them.